This T cell receptor (beta chain) came from a study of T cells in localized non-small cell lung cancer. The data were produced by immunoSEQ multiplex PCR, yet TCRdb's version contains in-frame clones alone and is incomplete. The repertoire holds roughly 30,000 clones, with 88% as singletons. Findings and limits, study-wide: It remains possible that heterogeneity exists, since only one tumor region was sequenced. There were a median 57 of the top 100 tumor clones appearing in adjacent lung. Longer overall survival accompanied higher blood T cell density. Uninvolved neighboring lung showed the greatest T cell clonality, exceeding tumor.

About this clone: What it recognizes is unknown. One end of the junction does not line up with germline, which may come from a read error.

The germline gives CDR1 SSHAT, CDR2 FNYEAQ (reference sequence). The CDR3 is made up of 13 amino acids. This sequence joins TRBV7-7 and TRBJ1-3; D remains unclear. This TCR was sampled from a woman aged 35 to 70 with stage I lung adenocarcinoma. Source: peripheral blood, taken before any cancer treatment. The CDR3: CASSDTNGNTIYF. The CDR3 bases are TGTGCTAGCAGCGACACAAATGGAAACACCATATATTTT.